Listed below are T cell receptor beta chains from one sample, sequenced in a study of T cell repertoires in cytomegalovirus infection. These receptors have no known antigen. One entry per CDR3 protein results from TCRdb running MiXCR on the reads. The sample contains about 920,000 distinct CDR3 sequences, approximately 30% of which appear only once. This specimen was cultured CD8+ T cells from PBMCs, taken from culture after CMV antigen stimulation. Receptors were obtained from a human donor in good health (CMV status not recorded). Some clones in this sample may be carry-over from other donors' samples. CDR3s include the opening cysteine and the closing phenylalanine or tryptophan. A D gene is named only where the DNA matches it firmly. Not every row has a clone size; where given, it reads once, few, many or a size class.

J gene: TRBJ1-1
V gene: TRBV4-3
clone size: .
D gene: .
CDR3 protein: CASSQVPRPLNTEAFF
CDR3 DNA: TGCGCCAGCAGCCAAGTGCCGCGGCCTTTGAACACTGAAGCTTTCTTT

J gene: TRBJ2-2
V gene: TRBV11-3
clone size: few
D gene: TRBD1
CDR3 protein: CASSSPDGSNRGTIGELFF
CDR3 DNA: TGTGCCAGCAGCTCACCAGATGGGAGTAACAGGGGGACAATCGGGGAGCTGTTTTTT

J gene: TRBJ2-3
V gene: TRBV6-2/TRBV6-3
clone size: .
D gene: .
CDR3 protein: CASSPSWGLWDTQYF
CDR3 DNA: TGTGCCAGCAGTCCCTCGTGGGGGCTGTGGGATACGCAGTATTTT

J gene: TRBJ2-4
V gene: TRBV23-1
clone size: .
D gene: .
CDR3 protein: CASSREEGQAKNIQYF
CDR3 DNA: TGCGCCAGCAGTCGAGAGGAAGGGCAAGCCAAAAACATTCAGTACTTC

J gene: TRBJ2-1
V gene: TRBV7-2
clone size: few
D gene: .
CDR3 protein: CASSLAITSDRRYNEQFF
CDR3 DNA: TGTGCCAGCAGCTTAGCAATTACCAGCGACAGGCGCTACAATGAGCAGTTCTTC

J gene: TRBJ2-7
V gene: TRBV4-1
clone size: .
D gene: .
CDR3 protein: CASSQDPGTFYEQYF
CDR3 DNA: TGCGCCAGCAGCCAAGATCCCGGGACCTTCTACGAGCAGTACTTC

J gene: TRBJ1-2
V gene: TRBV7-8
clone size: many
D gene: .
CDR3 protein: CASSLRGDHGYTF
CDR3 DNA: TGTGCCAGCAGCTTGAGGGGGGATCATGGCTACACCTTC

J gene: TRBJ2-3
V gene: TRBV6-6
clone size: .
D gene: .
CDR3 protein: CASSSLVGGVTDTQYF
CDR3 DNA: TGTGCCAGCAGTTCACTCGTCGGCGGGGTAACAGATACGCAGTATTTT

J gene: TRBJ2-5
V gene: TRBV7-3
clone size: .
D gene: TRBD2
CDR3 protein: CASSHLAGGRETQYF
CDR3 DNA: TGTGCCAGCAGCCACCTCGCCGGGGGGAGGGAGACCCAGTACTTC

J gene: TRBJ2-2
V gene: TRBV27
clone size: .
D gene: .
CDR3 protein: CASRRQGTGELFF
CDR3 DNA: TGTGCCAGCAGACGGCAGGGCACCGGGGAGCTGTTTTTT

J gene: TRBJ2-2
V gene: TRBV15
clone size: .
D gene: TRBD2
CDR3 protein: CSTRSGGDTGELFF
CDR3 DNA: TGTTCAACTAGGAGCGGGGGGGACACCGGGGAGCTGTTTTTT

J gene: TRBJ1-5
V gene: TRBV5-6
clone size: .
D gene: .
CDR3 protein: CASSSKNSGSYQPQHF
CDR3 DNA: TGTGCCAGCAGCTCAAAAAATTCGGGCAGCTATCAGCCCCAGCATTTT

J gene: TRBJ1-4
V gene: TRBV6-5
clone size: .
D gene: .
CDR3 protein: CASSYSGEGPTNEKLFF
CDR3 DNA: TGTGCCAGCAGTTACTCAGGGGAGGGACCGACTAATGAAAAACTGTTTTTT

J gene: TRBJ2-1
V gene: TRBV12-3/TRBV12-4
clone size: few
D gene: TRBD1
CDR3 protein: CASSFQGAPFPSYNEQFF
CDR3 DNA: TGTGCCAGCAGTTTTCAGGGGGCTCCTTTTCCCTCCTACAATGAGCAGTTCTTC

J gene: TRBJ1-1
V gene: TRBV18
clone size: .
D gene: .
CDR3 protein: CASSPSGRDNPDMRQGGTEAFF
CDR3 DNA: TGTGCCAGCTCACCGTCTGGCCGAGACAATCCAGATATGCGCCAAGGGGGCACTGAAGCTTTCTTT

J gene: TRBJ1-1
V gene: TRBV7-9
clone size: .
D gene: .
CDR3 protein: CASRPSTNTEAFF
CDR3 DNA: TGTGCCAGCAGACCCTCTACAAACACTGAAGCTTTCTTT

J gene: TRBJ1-5
V gene: TRBV28
clone size: .
D gene: TRBD1
CDR3 protein: CSSRPRTGGAYQPQHF
CDR3 DNA: TGTTCCAGCAGGCCCCGGACAGGGGGCGCTTATCAGCCCCAGCATTTT

J gene: TRBJ2-2
V gene: TRBV20-1
clone size: .
D gene: .
CDR3 protein: CSAGGTYSSGELFF
CDR3 DNA: TGCAGCGCAGGGGGGACTTACAGTTCGGGGGAGCTGTTTTTT

J gene: TRBJ1-2
V gene: TRBV27
clone size: .
D gene: .
CDR3 protein: CASQGSSYYGYTF
CDR3 DNA: TGTGCCAGCCAGGGATCTTCCTACTATGGCTACACCTTC

J gene: TRBJ2-1
V gene: TRBV18
clone size: .
D gene: TRBD1
CDR3 protein: CASSPDRGRNSQFF
CDR3 DNA: TGTGCCAGCTCACCCGACAGGGGGCGCAATTCGCAGTTCTTC

J gene: TRBJ2-3
V gene: TRBV12-3/TRBV12-4
clone size: few
D gene: TRBD2
CDR3 protein: CASSPTSGGQYF
CDR3 DNA: TGTGCCAGCAGCCCTACTAGCGGGGGACAGTATTTT

J gene: TRBJ1-1
V gene: TRBV5-5
clone size: .
D gene: TRBD1
CDR3 protein: CASSLRSGGKTEAFF
CDR3 DNA: TGTGCCAGCAGCTTGAGGTCAGGGGGCAAGACTGAAGCTTTCTTT

J gene: TRBJ2-1
V gene: TRBV4-1
clone size: once
D gene: .
CDR3 protein: CASSQWTDNYNEQFF
CDR3 DNA: TGCGCCAGCAGCCAATGGACTGACAACTACAATGAGCAGTTCTTC

J gene: TRBJ1-4
V gene: TRBV27
clone size: .
D gene: .
CDR3 protein: CASRSRGRATNEKLFF
CDR3 DNA: TGTGCCAGCAGGTCCCGGGGACGGGCAACTAATGAAAAACTGTTTTTT

J gene: TRBJ1-4
V gene: TRBV27
clone size: .
D gene: .
CDR3 protein: CASSFYPPGTINEKLFF
CDR3 DNA: TGTGCCAGCAGTTTCTACCCACCCGGGACTATTAATGAAAAACTGTTTTTT

J gene: TRBJ2-2
V gene: TRBV14
clone size: many
D gene: .
CDR3 protein: CASRRTGELFF
CDR3 DNA: TGTGCCAGCAGGAGGACCGGGGAGCTGTTTTTT